The clone carrying this TCR beta chain was counted ten times or more. The antigen is undetermined. The read terminates 3 residues ahead of where the CDR3 ends, so the germline J gene completes it. This sample was included in a study of T cell clonality in common variable immunodeficiency. Study conclusions and caveats: Reportedly, TCR beta sequences from common variable immunodeficiency showed fewer deletions and N-nucleotide insertions. CVID patient heterogeneity limited repertoire-clinical complication correlations.

This table comes from immunoSEQ multiplex PCR, and its TCRdb copy is limited to in-frame clones, with some not included. The record shows 40,000 to 45,000 clones for this sample, with no singletons present. Germline V lookup: CDR1 SGDLS, CDR2 YYNGEE. The CDR3 covers 14 residues. V shed 7 bases, J shed 6 bases, and the junction held 8 bases outside the gene matches. V is TRBV9 and J is TRBJ2-2; 8 bases are a match to TRBD2. The sample consisted of peripheral blood mononuclear cells. The receptor's source is a person aged 18-70 years in good health. The DNA read from the CDR3 is TGTGCCAGCCAACCGGGAGGGCGGGCCGGGGAG. Protein: CASQPGGRAGE. In full, the CDR3 is CASQPGGRAGELFF.